This TCR beta chain came from a study of cytomegalovirus exposure and HLA in healthy donors. Looked up from germline, CDR1 is MNHNS and CDR2 is SASEGT. The CDR3 runs 11 residues. Trimming removed 7 bases at V and 4 bases at J, with 5 bases between. PCR primers comprised 60 Vbeta and 13 Jbeta primers. Measured with immunoSEQ multiplex PCR; TCRdb has only the in-frame clones, and not every one. The sample lists approximately 100,000 clones, 65% to 80% occurring once. Details on this clone: Its target is not known.

Study-level findings and limits: TCR beta sequences reportedly predicted most subjects' HLA-A and HLA-B alleles accurately. Cytomegalovirus-associated status was assigned to around 160 TCR beta chains. As a later analysis revealed, most CMV-associated TCR beta chains appeared HLA-restricted.

The sample comprised PBMCs. This TCR was sampled from a female donor in good health and CMV-seronegative. The V gene is TRBV6-1, the J gene TRBJ1-3, with D uncertain. The CDR3 DNA reads TGTGCCAGCATCCGGGGAAACACCATATATTTT. Protein: CASIRGNTIYF.